Listed below are T cell receptor beta chains from one sample, sequenced in a study of blood T cell repertoires in COVID-19. Profiled with immunoSEQ multiplex PCR; TCRdb holds only in-frame clones, not every one. There are about 160,000 clones in the sample; approximately 91% occur only once, and about 2.5% lies in the top ten. What was sequenced was peripheral blood. The receptors derive from a man between 18 and 29 years old with acute or convalescent COVID-19. The CDR3 runs from the conserved cysteine through the conserved F or W. A D gene is named only where the DNA matches it firmly. For some rows the clone size is stated as once, few or many, or as a class when expanded; others skip it.

v_gene: TRBV7-2; d_gene: -; j_gene: TRBJ1-2; abundance: -; CDR3nt: TGTGCCAGCAGCTTCTCTGAGGGTTCTTTCTATGGCTACACCTTC; CDR3aa: CASSFSEGSFYGYTF
v_gene: TRBV30; d_gene: TRBD1; j_gene: TRBJ1-2; abundance: -; CDR3nt: TGTGCCTGGAGTCGGGACAGGGCCTCTAGTGCCTATGGCTACACCTTC; CDR3aa: CAWSRDRASSAYGYTF
v_gene: TRBV6-5; d_gene: TRBD1; j_gene: TRBJ1-6; abundance: -; CDR3nt: TGTGCCAGCAGAGTTTCACAGGGGAACTCACCCCTCCACTTT; CDR3aa: CASRVSQGNSPLHF
v_gene: TRBV9; d_gene: -; j_gene: TRBJ1-3; abundance: -; CDR3nt: TGTGCCAGCAGCGCTTCAGGGAACTCTGGAAACACCATATATTTT; CDR3aa: CASSASGNSGNTIYF
v_gene: TRBV19; d_gene: TRBD2; j_gene: TRBJ2-7; abundance: -; CDR3nt: TGTGCCAGTAGTATCCGGCTAGCGGGAGGGCTTCTCGAGCAGTACTTC; CDR3aa: CASSIRLAGGLLEQYF
v_gene: TRBV2; d_gene: -; j_gene: TRBJ2-5; abundance: -; CDR3nt: TGTGCCAGCAGTGAAGGGGGGCCGGGGACCCAGTACTTC; CDR3aa: CASSEGGPGTQYF
v_gene: TRBV12-5; d_gene: TRBD1; j_gene: TRBJ2-7; abundance: -; CDR3nt: TGTGCTAGTGGTTTGGAACAGGGGGCAGCCTACGAGCAGTACTTC; CDR3aa: CASGLEQGAAYEQYF
v_gene: TRBV23-1; d_gene: TRBD1; j_gene: TRBJ2-6; abundance: -; CDR3nt: TGCGCCAGCAGTCAATCCACGGGAGCAGGGGGCCTCTTAGGTTGTGGGGCCAACGTCCTGACTTTC; CDR3aa: CASSQSTGAGGLLGCGANVLTF
v_gene: TRBV7-6; d_gene: -; j_gene: TRBJ1-1; abundance: -; CDR3nt: TGTGCCAGCAGCTTAGGGGCAGGGTTTATCAAAGGCACTGAAGCTTTCTTT; CDR3aa: CASSLGAGFIKGTEAFF
v_gene: TRBV13; d_gene: -; j_gene: TRBJ1-1; abundance: -; CDR3nt: TGTGCCAGCAGCCCCAGACAGGCGAACACTGAAGCTTTCTTT; CDR3aa: CASSPRQANTEAFF
v_gene: TRBV7-9; d_gene: TRBD1; j_gene: TRBJ1-2; abundance: -; CDR3nt: TGTGCCAGCAGCCTAACTTCCGGGACAGGGGTAGACTATGGCTACACCTTC; CDR3aa: CASSLTSGTGVDYGYTF
v_gene: TRBV10-2; d_gene: TRBD1; j_gene: TRBJ1-3; abundance: -; CDR3nt: TGCGCCAGCACCGGGGCAGGGGGGACTGGAAACACCATATATTTT; CDR3aa: CASTGAGGTGNTIYF
v_gene: TRBV12-5; d_gene: TRBD1; j_gene: TRBJ2-5; abundance: -; CDR3nt: TGTGCTAGTGGTTTAGGACAGGGAGGTTTTGAAGAGACCCAGTACTTC; CDR3aa: CASGLGQGGFEETQYF
v_gene: TRBV10-1; d_gene: -; j_gene: TRBJ1-5; abundance: -; CDR3nt: TGCGCCAGCAGTGAATCTGTATCCTTGACAGTACTGAGCAATCAGCCCCAGCATTTT; CDR3aa: CASSESVSLTVLSNQPQHF
v_gene: TRBV24-1; d_gene: -; j_gene: TRBJ2-3; abundance: -; CDR3nt: TGTGCCACCAGTGATCCTAAAAACACAGATACGCAGTATTTT; CDR3aa: CATSDPKNTDTQYF
v_gene: TRBV10-2; d_gene: TRBD2; j_gene: TRBJ2-1; abundance: -; CDR3nt: TGCGCCAGCAGTGACATTAGCGGGAGGGCCGATGATGAGCAGTTCTTC; CDR3aa: CASSDISGRADDEQFF
v_gene: TRBV5-1; d_gene: TRBD1; j_gene: TRBJ2-1; abundance: -; CDR3nt: TGCGCCAGTTCGGTCGGGCAGGGGGCGGGGGAGCAGTTCTTC; CDR3aa: CASSVGQGAGEQFF
v_gene: TRBV5-1; d_gene: -; j_gene: TRBJ1-1; abundance: -; CDR3nt: TGCGCCAGCAGCTTGGAAACAGGGAGAGCTTTCTTT; CDR3aa: CASSLETGRAFF
v_gene: TRBV19; d_gene: TRBD1; j_gene: TRBJ1-2; abundance: once; CDR3nt: TGTGCCAGTAGGCGCGGGGACAGGACGACAGTGGGCTACACCTTC; CDR3aa: CASRRGDRTTVGYTF
v_gene: TRBV18; d_gene: -; j_gene: TRBJ1-1; abundance: -; CDR3nt: TGTGCCAGCTCACCGCAGGGTAGGAACACTGAAGCTTTCTTT; CDR3aa: CASSPQGRNTEAFF
v_gene: TRBV24-1; d_gene: -; j_gene: TRBJ2-1; abundance: -; CDR3nt: TGTGCCACCAGTGTCGTCGGACATTTCTACAATGAGCAGTTCTTC; CDR3aa: CATSVVGHFYNEQFF
v_gene: TRBV5-1; d_gene: TRBD1; j_gene: TRBJ2-5; abundance: -; CDR3nt: TGCGCCAGCAGCGGAGGGGACAGGATGGGCCAAGAGACCCAGTACTTC; CDR3aa: CASSGGDRMGQETQYF
v_gene: TRBV5-1; d_gene: TRBD2; j_gene: TRBJ2-7; abundance: -; CDR3nt: TGCGCCAGCATGAGCGGGGCTGAGCAGTACTTC; CDR3aa: CASMSGAEQYF
v_gene: TRBV19; d_gene: -; j_gene: TRBJ2-7; abundance: -; CDR3nt: TGTGCCAGTAGTATTGTGACTAGAGGTTCCTACGAGCAGTACTTC; CDR3aa: CASSIVTRGSYEQYF
v_gene: TRBV10-1; d_gene: -; j_gene: TRBJ2-7; abundance: few; CDR3nt: TGCGCCAGCAGTGAAGTCGCGAGCTCCTACGAGCAGTACTTC; CDR3aa: CASSEVASSYEQYF
v_gene: TRBV11-2; d_gene: TRBD1; j_gene: TRBJ2-7; abundance: -; CDR3nt: TGTGCCAGCAGTTTTGACAGGGGGAACTCCTACGAGCAGTACTTC; CDR3aa: CASSFDRGNSYEQYF
v_gene: TRBV11-2; d_gene: TRBD1; j_gene: TRBJ2-7; abundance: -; CDR3nt: TGTGCCAGCAGCTGGGACAGGGGAATCTACGAGCAGTACTTC; CDR3aa: CASSWDRGIYEQYF
v_gene: TRBV6-2/TRBV6-3; d_gene: -; j_gene: TRBJ1-2; abundance: -; CDR3nt: TGTGCCAGCAGCCCCCCCGAAAGGGGCAATTCCTGGGCCTATGGCTACACCTTC; CDR3aa: CASSPPERGNSWAYGYTF
v_gene: TRBV30; d_gene: -; j_gene: TRBJ2-5; abundance: -; CDR3nt: TGTGCCTGGAGTGTAACGGGGGAAGAGACCCAGTACTTC; CDR3aa: CAWSVTGEETQYF
v_gene: TRBV5-1; d_gene: TRBD2; j_gene: TRBJ2-3; abundance: -; CDR3nt: TGCGCCAGCAGCTTACCTAGCGGGAGCACAGATACGCAGTATTTT; CDR3aa: CASSLPSGSTDTQYF
v_gene: TRBV5-1; d_gene: -; j_gene: TRBJ1-1; abundance: -; CDR3nt: TGCGCCAGCAGCTTGATTCCGGGGGAAACTGAAGCTTTCTTT; CDR3aa: CASSLIPGETEAFF
v_gene: TRBV12-5; d_gene: -; j_gene: TRBJ1-1; abundance: few; CDR3nt: TGTGCTAGTGGTACCGCGGGTCCGAACACTGAAGCTTTCTTT; CDR3aa: CASGTAGPNTEAFF
v_gene: TRBV7-9; d_gene: TRBD1; j_gene: TRBJ1-1; abundance: -; CDR3nt: TGTGCCAGCAGCTTAGACAGGGGAAAAACTGAAGCTTTCTTT; CDR3aa: CASSLDRGKTEAFF
v_gene: TRBV2; d_gene: TRBD1; j_gene: TRBJ1-6; abundance: -; CDR3nt: TGTGCCAGCAGCCCCACAGGGGAGGCTTCACCCCTCCACTTT; CDR3aa: CASSPTGEASPLHF
v_gene: TRBV7-2; d_gene: -; j_gene: TRBJ1-1; abundance: -; CDR3nt: TGTGCCAGCAGCTTGGCCGGGACATATGGTGAAGCTTTCTTT; CDR3aa: CASSLAGTYGEAFF
v_gene: TRBV5-1; d_gene: TRBD1; j_gene: TRBJ1-1; abundance: few; CDR3nt: TGCGCCAGCAGCTTCAGGACAGGCGGGAACACTGAAGCTTTCTTT; CDR3aa: CASSFRTGGNTEAFF
v_gene: TRBV6-2/TRBV6-3; d_gene: -; j_gene: TRBJ1-1; abundance: -; CDR3nt: TGTGCCAGCAGTTACTCAGGGGGTGAAGCTTTCTTT; CDR3aa: CASSYSGGEAFF
v_gene: TRBV5-1; d_gene: TRBD1; j_gene: TRBJ2-2; abundance: -; CDR3nt: TGCGCCAGCAGCTCTCAGACAGGGCACACCGGGGAGCTGTTTTTT; CDR3aa: CASSSQTGHTGELFF
v_gene: TRBV19; d_gene: -; j_gene: TRBJ1-5; abundance: -; CDR3nt: TGTGCCAGTAAACTGGGTTCAGGAAGCAATCAGCCCCAGCATTTT; CDR3aa: CASKLGSGSNQPQHF